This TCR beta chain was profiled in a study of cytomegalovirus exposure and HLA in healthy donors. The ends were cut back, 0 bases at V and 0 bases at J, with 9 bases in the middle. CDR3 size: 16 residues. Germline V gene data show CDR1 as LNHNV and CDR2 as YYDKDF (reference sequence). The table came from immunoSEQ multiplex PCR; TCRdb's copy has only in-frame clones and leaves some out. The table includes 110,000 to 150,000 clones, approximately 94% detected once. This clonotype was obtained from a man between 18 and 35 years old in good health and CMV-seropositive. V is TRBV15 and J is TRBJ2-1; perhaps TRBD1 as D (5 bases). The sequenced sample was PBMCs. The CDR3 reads CATSRDPTVSYNEQFF. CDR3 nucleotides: TGTGCCACCAGCAGAGATCCGACAGTCTCCTACAATGAGCAGTTCTTC.